Below, 16 T cell receptor beta chains from the same sample are listed, as sequenced in a study of blood T cell repertoires in COVID-19. Sequencing used immunoSEQ multiplex PCR; TCRdb keeps in-frame clones, though not all of them. The repertoire has about 120,000 clones, 85% to 90% of them found once; the top ten carry about 6.9%. The source material was peripheral blood. All receptors come from a man older than 75 with active or convalescent COVID-19.

This clone was seen only once. The rearrangement joins TRBV27 to TRBJ2-7; D remains unclear. This CDR3 is 14 amino acids long. Trimming cost V 6 bases and J 0 bases, with 12 bases left between them. CDR1 is MNHEY and CDR2 is SMNVEV in the germline V gene (reference sequence). CDR3 nucleotides: TGTGCCAGCAGCCGTCTTGGGCCCTCCTACGAGCAGTACTTC. Amino acid sequence: CASSRLGPSYEQYF.

The chain couples TRBV30 to TRBJ2-2; 9 nucleotides match TRBD1. This CDR3 contains 16 residues. Germline V gene sequence: CDR1 GTSNPN, CDR2 SVGIG (reference sequence). The ends lost 1 base at V and 6 bases at J; junction bases unmatched: 9. CDR3 loop: CAWSASGTGKPGELFF. The CDR3 DNA follows: TGTGCCTGGAGTGCCTCCGGGACAGGGAAACCCGGGGAGCTGTTTTTT.

CDR3 amino acids: CASSIGTAANGEKLFF. The CDR3 DNA follows: TGCGCCAGCAGCATAGGGACAGCCGCCAACGGGGAAAAACTGTTTTTT. This chain uses TRBV5-1 with TRBJ1-4; 7 bases align to TRBD1. This CDR3 is built from 16 residues. With V trimmed by 4 bases and J by 8 bases, 14 bases remained unmatched. Per germline, CDR1 SGHRS and CDR2 YFSETQ.

The chain has TRBV5-1 and TRBJ2-1; weak D call: TRBD1 (7 bases). V lost 0 bases and J 8 bases, leaving 12 bases between the germline ends. The V gene's germline CDR1 is SGHRS and CDR2 YFSETQ. The CDR3 loop spans 14 amino acids. The CDR3, as DNA: TGCGCCAGCAGCTTGGTTCAGGGGGGTCATGAGCAGTTCTTC. Its translation: CASSLVQGGHEQFF. Full variable domain (remainder filled in from reference TRBV5-1 and TRBJ2-1): KAGVTQTPRYLIKTRGQQVTLSCSPISGHRSVSWYQQTPGQGLQFLFEYFSETQRNKGNFPGRFSGRQFSNSRSEMNVSTLELGDSALYLCASSLVQGGHEQFFGPGTRLTVL.

This clone appeared many times. This sequence joins TRBV4-1 and TRBJ2-5; weak D call: TRBD2 (5 bases). The V gene's germline CDR1 is MGHRA and CDR2 YSYEKL. V was clipped by 2 bases and J by 4 bases, with 8 bases between them. This CDR3 is 13 amino acids long. CDR3 in DNA: TGCGCCAGCAGCCAATGGAGGACAGAGACCCAGTACTTC. Its translation: CASSQWRTETQYF.

This chain uses TRBV12-3 or TRBV12-4 with TRBJ1-3; D unresolved. Deletions cut 11 bases from V and 0 bases from J, with 8 bases between. CDR3 length equals 12 residues. The CDR3 protein is CAARISGNTIYF. In DNA form, the CDR3 reads TGTGCCGCGAGGATCTCTGGAAACACCATATATTTT.

The chain joins TRBV3-1 (or the pseudogene TRBV3-2) to TRBJ1-1, with TRBD1 matching 7 bases. The trim removed 1 base at V and 11 bases at J, leaving 4 bases unmatched. The CDR3 is made up of 12 amino acids. The germline CDR1 and CDR2 sequences are LGHDT and YNNKEL (reference sequence). The CDR3 is CASSQGSRGAFF. CDR3 DNA sequence: TGTGCCAGCAGCCAAGGTTCCAGGGGGGCTTTCTTT.

This sequence joins TRBV9 and TRBJ2-1, with 11 bases lining up with TRBD2. CDR1 is SGDLS, CDR2 YYNGEE, per germline. V lost 2 bases to trimming and J lost 9 bases; unmatched junction nucleotides: 10. The CDR3 length is 16 residues. The CDR3 DNA is TGTGCCAGCAGCGTGGCTACTAGCGGGAGCGAGGGTGAGCAGTTCTTC. Its protein is CASSVATSGSEGEQFF.

There are a few counts of this clone. The chain combines TRBV7-8 with TRBJ1-1; D unresolved. There are 17 residues in the CDR3. V lost 2 bases, J lost 6 bases, and 22 bases lay in between. The germline CDR1 and CDR2 sequences are SGHVS and FQNEAQ. For the CDR3, the DNA is TGTGCCAGCAGCTTACGGCCAGGCAGGTCGCGAGCGGCTGAAGCTTTCTTT. Translation: CASSLRPGRSRAAEAFF. The full variable domain, rest sourced from reference TRBV7-8 and TRBJ1-1, is GAGVSQSPRYKVAKRGQDVALRCDPISGHVSLFWYQQALGQGPEFLTYFQNEAQLDKSGLPSDRFFAERPEGSVSTLKIQRTQQEDSAVYLCASSLRPGRSRAAEAFFGQGTRLTVV.

The genes are TRBV6-2 or TRBV6-3 and TRBJ2-3; perhaps TRBD2 as D (7 bases). Between the trimmed V and J ends, which lost 6 bases and 3 bases, there was a span of 16 bases. The germline V gene encodes CDR1 MNHEY and CDR2 SVGEGT. This CDR3 is 15 amino acids long. Here the CDR3 DNA reads TGTGCCAGCAGCCAACGGGGGGCGGATACAGATACGCAGTATTTT. This gives the protein CASSQRGADTDTQYF.

This clone was recorded a few times. The chain has TRBV6-1 and TRBJ1-5; D unclear. V was clipped by 4 bases and J by 5 bases, with 21 bases between them. The CDR3 is 17 amino acids. From germline, CDR1 is MNHNS and CDR2 SASEGT. CDR3 bases: TGTGCCAGCAGTGGGGCCCGGGAGTCCTCCACCTATCAGCCCCAGCATTTT. Residues: CASSGARESSTYQPQHF.

The chain links TRBV3-1 (or the pseudogene TRBV3-2) to TRBJ1-2, with D possibly matching TRBD1 (5 bases). In germline, CDR1 is LGHDT, CDR2 YNNKEL (reference sequence). Between the trimmed V and J ends, which lost 4 bases and 8 bases, there was a span of 14 bases. This CDR3 contains 13 residues. The CDR3 DNA follows: TGTGCCAGCAGCCCCAGGACATCCCGGGGCTACACCTTC. Protein: CASSPRTSRGYTF.

The rearrangement links TRBV11-1 to TRBJ2-1; possibly TRBD1 for D (5 bases). The CDR3 spans 14 residues. V shed 4 bases and J shed 9 bases, with 16 bases lying between them. CDR1 and CDR2 from the germline V gene are SGHAT and FQDESV (reference sequence). The DNA for the CDR3 is TGTGCCAGCAGCTCCCACACCGCCGACAGTGAGCAGTTCTTC. This encodes CASSSHTADSEQFF.

The J gene is TRBJ1-2, the V gene TRBV2; D not certain. V gave up 3 bases and J gave up 7 bases, with 12 bases separating them. Germline CDR1 reads SNHLY; CDR2 reads FYNNEI. There are 13 residues in the CDR3. CDR3 loop: CASSEASGIGYTF. The CDR3, as DNA: TGTGCCAGCAGTGAGGCTTCGGGGATTGGCTACACCTTC.

The rearrangement joins TRBV28 to TRBJ1-3; 8 bases agree with TRBD1. The germline V gene has CDR1 MDHEN and CDR2 SYDVKM. The CDR3 length is 15 residues. J gave up 3 bases and V 2 bases, and 3 bases lay outside the gene matches. The chain's CDR3 is CASSLQGAFGNTIYF. The CDR3, as DNA: TGTGCCAGCAGTTTACAGGGGGCTTTTGGAAACACCATATATTTT.

The V and J genes are TRBV7-2 and TRBJ2-3, with unresolved D. CDR3 length: 14 amino acids. Germline CDR1 and CDR2: SGHTA and FQGNSA. The V end lost 2 bases, the J end lost 4 bases, and 10 bases lay between the germline ends. Here the CDR3 DNA reads TGTGCCAGCAGCTTATTCGCGTCTTCAGATACGCAGTATTTT. Its translation is CASSLFASSDTQYF.